Following are 8 T cell receptor beta chains from one sample sequenced in a study of T-cell memory formation after mild COVID-19. TCRdb fed the 5' RACE reads into MiXCR, producing one record per CDR3 protein. The sample includes 350,000 to 500,000 distinct CDR3 sequences, around 18% of them seen just once. Material for sequencing was PBMCs or a T cell subset sorted from them (not recorded which). These receptors were taken from an adult woman who had mild COVID-19 (a few samples of this study predate the infection). Cell type and time point are not known.

This clonotype was observed a handful of times. The rearrangement joins TRBV24-1 to TRBJ2-1; 9 positions match TRBD2. J gave up 7 bases and V 0 bases, and 6 bases lay outside the gene matches. This CDR3 region has 16 residues. Germline V lookup: CDR1 KGHDR, CDR2 SFDVKD. The DNA for the CDR3 is TGTGCCACCAGTGATTTGGGGCGGGGGGGCCGGAATGAGCAGTTCTTC. Protein: CATSDLGRGGRNEQFF.

The rearrangement uses TRBV12-5 and TRBJ2-2; 8 nucleotides match TRBD1. V lost 0 bases to trimming and J lost 3 bases; unmatched junction nucleotides: 3. The CDR3 is 16 amino acids. Germline CDR1 reads LGHNT; CDR2 reads FRNRAP. CDR3 nucleotides: TGTGCTAGTGGTTTGGTCACAGGGGGGTACACCGGGGAGCTGTTTTTT. This sequence encodes CASGLVTGGYTGELFF. Complete variable domain (other parts from reference TRBV12-5 and TRBJ2-2): DARVTQTPRHKVTEMGQEVTMRCQPILGHNTVFWYRQTMMQGLELLAYFRNRAPLDDSGMPKDRFSAEMPDATLATLKIQPSEPRDSAVYFCASGLVTGGYTGELFFGEGSRLTVL.

This clonotype has only a few counts. This chain uses TRBV27 with TRBJ2-7, with 9 bases identical to TRBD1. CDR1 and CDR2 from the germline V gene are MNHEY and SMNVEV (reference sequence). The CDR3 covers 14 residues. Trimming took 4 bases from V and 3 from J; bases not matched to a gene: 4. The CDR3 here is CASSSVGQGYEQYF. For the CDR3, the DNA is TGTGCCAGCAGTTCGGTGGGACAGGGCTACGAGCAGTACTTC.

This clonotype was detected many times. This sequence joins TRBV7-2 and TRBJ2-7; 9 nucleotides align to TRBD1. The CDR3 is 14 amino acids. Germline V CDR1 and CDR2: SGHTA, FQGNSA. Trimming cost V 3 bases and J 9 bases; bases outside gene matches: 9. CDR3 coding DNA: TGTGCCAGCAGCTTGGCGGGGACAGGGTCGGCGCAGTACTTC. Translated, it gives CASSLAGTGSAQYF.

This clonotype was seen only a few times. The chain carries TRBV29-1 and TRBJ2-1, with a tentative D call TRBD1 (6 bases). The CDR3 is made up of 11 amino acids. The V gene lost 4 bases and the J gene lost 8 bases, with 9 bases spanning the gap. Germline CDR1 and CDR2: SQVTM and ANQGSEA. This chain's CDR3 is CSVAAGDEQFF. Here the CDR3 DNA reads TGCAGCGTTGCGGCAGGGGATGAGCAGTTCTTC.

The table lists this clonotype with a few counts. The V gene is TRBV3-1, the J gene TRBJ2-7; 8 bases line up with TRBD2. V shed 6 bases and J 0 bases; nucleotides not matched to a gene: 4. There are 14 residues in the CDR3. Germline-derived CDR1 and CDR2 are LGHDT and YNNKEL (reference sequence). The CDR3 spells CASRSSGLSYEQYF. CDR3 coding DNA: TGTGCCAGCAGATCTAGCGGGCTCTCCTACGAGCAGTACTTC.

The table lists this clonotype with a few counts. The chain employs TRBV29-1 and TRBJ2-6; D not resolved. CDR1 is SQVTM and CDR2 is ANQGSEA in the germline V gene. The CDR3 runs to 15 residues. V lost 1 base and J lost 0, with 7 bases in between. The CDR3 bases are TGCAGCGTTGAAGGACAAACCTCTGGGGCCAACGTCCTGACTTTC. Translating gives CSVEGQTSGANVLTF. Filled out from reference TRBV29-1 and TRBJ2-6, the complete variable domain reads SAVISQKPSRDICQRGTSLTIQCQVDSQVTMMFWYRQQPGQSLTLIATANQGSEATYESGFVIDKFPISRPNLTFSTLTVSNMSPEDSSIYLCSVEGQTSGANVLTFGAGSRLTVL.

This clonotype was observed a handful of times. The gene calls are TRBV12-3 or TRBV12-4 and TRBJ1-1, with D perhaps TRBD1 (6 bases). V lost 4 bases and J 1 base, leaving 13 bases between the germline ends. The CDR3 totals 15 residues. The CDR3 sequence: CASSSGDRSNTEAFF. The CDR3 region has the DNA TGTGCCAGCAGTTCAGGGGACCGCTCGAACACTGAAGCTTTCTTT.